This T cell receptor (beta chain) was identified during a study of blood T cell repertoires in COVID-19. The wider study: The origin of the acute and convalescent COVID-19 samples was the United States, Italy and Spain. T cells, B-cell-depleted T cells, or PBMCs provided the cDNA or gDNA that served as material.

Authors' analysis steps: The assay estimated nucleated cells by amplifying reference gene primers. Profiling relied on immunoSEQ multiplex PCR, and the TCRdb table lists in-frame clones only, not all of them. The V and J calls and clone size were taken over from that table, and D and trimming were inferred from the DNA. The profile shows more than 95,000 clones, approximately 89% of them singletons. The CDR3 runs to 16 residues. Germline-derived CDR1 and CDR2 are SGDLS and YYNGEE. Trimming stripped 4 bases from V and 1 base from J, with 16 bases between. Followed over time, Seattle patients had been enrolled while infection was active.

Material for sequencing was peripheral blood. The clonotype comes from a woman older than 75 with COVID-19, enrolled during active disease. This rearrangement joins TRBV9 to TRBJ2-3; a possible D gene is TRBD1 (6 bases). CDR3 nucleotides: TGTGCCAGCAGCCCGAGAGGGGGTACCGGCACAGATACGCAGTATTTT. This sequence encodes CASSPRGGTGTDTQYF.